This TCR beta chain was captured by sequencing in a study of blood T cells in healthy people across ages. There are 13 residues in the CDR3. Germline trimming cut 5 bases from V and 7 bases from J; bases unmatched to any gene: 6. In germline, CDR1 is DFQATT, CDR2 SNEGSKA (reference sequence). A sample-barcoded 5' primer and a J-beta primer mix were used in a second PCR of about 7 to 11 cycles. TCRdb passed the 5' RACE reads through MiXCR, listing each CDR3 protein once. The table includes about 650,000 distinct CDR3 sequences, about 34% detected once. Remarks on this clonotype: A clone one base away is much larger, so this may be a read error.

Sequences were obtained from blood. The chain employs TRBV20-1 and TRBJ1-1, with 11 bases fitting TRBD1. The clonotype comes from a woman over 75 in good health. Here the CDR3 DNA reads TGCAGTGCTCAAATAGGGACAGGGGGTGAAGCTTTCTTT. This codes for CSAQIGTGGEAFF.